Below are 26 T cell receptor beta chains sequenced from a single sample in a study of cytomegalovirus exposure and HLA in healthy donors. PCR primers comprised 60 Vbeta and 13 Jbeta primers. The method was immunoSEQ multiplex PCR; TCRdb's version includes in-frame clones alone and lacks a portion of them. The table lists some 120,000 clones, about 78% of them singletons. Sequencing was carried out using PBMCs. The receptor source for this set is a woman aged 40 to 50 in good health and CMV-seropositive.

The table lists this clone with a count of one. The chain carries TRBV27 and TRBJ1-2, with 7 bases fitting TRBD1. This CDR3 region has 13 residues. With V trimmed by 6 bases and J by 6 bases, 7 bases remained unmatched. Germline loops: CDR1 MNHEY, CDR2 SMNVEV (reference sequence). The CDR3 protein is CASSRDREDGYTF. DNA for the CDR3: TGTGCCAGCAGCCGAGACAGGGAGGATGGCTACACCTTC.

The rearrangement links TRBV18 to TRBJ1-6; tentative D call: TRBD1 (6 bases). The CDR3 is 15 residues long. The germline CDR1 and CDR2 sequences are KGHSH and LQKENI. Deletions cut 1 base from V and 5 bases from J, with 9 bases between. In DNA, the CDR3 is TGTGCCAGCTCACCACGTAGGACAGATAATTCACCCCTCCACTTT. It specifies CASSPRRTDNSPLHF.

The CDR3 loop is CASSGQSQAFF. CDR3 nucleotides: TGTGCCAGCAGTGGACAGTCTCAAGCTTTCTTT. This chain uses TRBV25-1 with TRBJ1-1; possibly TRBD1 for D (5 bases). V was cut by 4 bases and J by 9 bases, with 9 bases left in between. CDR3 length: 11 residues. From germline, CDR1 is MGHDK and CDR2 SYGVNS.

V gene TRBV2 combines with J gene TRBJ1-5; D uncertain. The germline V gene encodes CDR1 SNHLY and CDR2 FYNNEI. This CDR3 spans 13 amino acids. The V gene lost 7 bases and the J gene lost 5 bases, with 12 bases spanning the gap. The CDR3 sequence: CASTKDGDQPQHF. The CDR3 DNA follows: TGTGCCAGCACTAAGGACGGGGATCAGCCCCAGCATTTT.

V and J are TRBV4-1 and TRBJ1-4; 7 bases agree with TRBD1. The germline CDR1 and CDR2 sequences are MGHRA and YSYEKL. V dropped 0 bases and J dropped 6; count of bases not matched to a gene: 13. The CDR3 covers 18 residues. The CDR3 nucleotides read TGCGCCAGCAGCCAAGATCAACTTAAGACAGGGTGGGATGAAAAACTGTTTTTT. Its protein product is CASSQDQLKTGWDEKLFF.

This chain's CDR3 is CASIEGVGALRGYTF. CDR3 nucleotides: TGTGCCAGCATTGAGGGGGTGGGGGCCCTTAGAGGCTACACCTTC. The rearrangement joins TRBV7-9 to TRBJ1-2; D may be TRBD1 (6 bases). V lost 7 bases and J 8 bases, leaving 23 bases between the germline ends. This CDR3 comprises 15 residues. CDR1 SEHNR and CDR2 FQNEAQ come from the germline V gene (reference sequence). The full variable domain, in which reference TRBV7-9 and TRBJ1-2 provide the parts outside the CDR3, is DTGVSQNPRHKITKRGQNVTFRCDPISEHNRLYWYRQTLGQGPEFLTYFQNEAQLEKSRLLSDRFSAERPKGSFSTLEIQRTEQGDSAMYLCASIEGVGALRGYTFGSGTRLTVV.

This clone was counted between two and nine times. The chain combines TRBV2 with TRBJ1-1; D possibly corresponds to TRBD1 (5 bases). V lost 6 bases to trimming and J lost 10 bases, with 12 bases between them. This CDR3 is 11 amino acids long. Germline CDR1 and CDR2: SNHLY and FYNNEI. The CDR3 nucleotides are TGTGCCAGCAGGCCAACCGGGGGAGCTTTCTTT. This codes for CASRPTGGAFF.

The chain recombines TRBV7-8 with TRBJ1-1; D may be TRBD1 (5 bases). This CDR3 region has 13 residues. Germline assignment: CDR1 SGHVS and CDR2 FQNEAQ. The V gene lost 5 bases and the J gene lost 8 bases, with 15 bases spanning the gap. The CDR3: CASSTGGVREAFF. In DNA form, the CDR3 reads TGTGCCAGCAGCACCGGGGGTGTAAGGGAAGCTTTCTTT.

The V and J genes are TRBV6-5 and TRBJ2-7, with a tentative D call TRBD1 (5 bases). V was pared by 5 bases and J by 1 base, with 12 bases between. Germline assignment: CDR1 MNHEY and CDR2 SVGAGI. The CDR3 runs 14 residues. CDR3 sequence (DNA): TGTGCCAGCAGTCGGGCCAGGGTTTCCTACGAGCAGTACTTC. It is translated as CASSRARVSYEQYF.

As to this clone: This sample includes further DNA sequences coding for the same CDR3. This chain links TRBV9 with TRBJ1-3; D remains unclear. Trimming removed 0 bases at V and 2 bases at J, with 6 bases between. Germline V lookup: CDR1 SGDLS, CDR2 YYNGEE. The CDR3 is made up of 14 amino acids. The CDR3, as DNA: TGTGCCAGCAGCGTAGGAGGGCCTGGAAACACCATATATTTT. Translated, it gives CASSVGGPGNTIYF.

This chain connects TRBV9 to TRBJ1-4; TRBD1 agrees at 9 bases. V lost 1 base to trimming and J lost 7 bases; unmatched junction nucleotides: 2. CDR3 length equals 14 residues. Germline V CDR1 and CDR2: SGDLS, YYNGEE. The CDR3 DNA reads TGTGCCAGCAGCGTATGGGACAGGGCTGAAAAACTGTTTTTT. Its protein is CASSVWDRAEKLFF.

This chain connects TRBV5-4 to TRBJ2-1; 11 bases agree with TRBD2. V lost 3 bases, J lost 3 bases, and 2 bases stayed unmatched. Germline V gene lookup returns CDR1 SGHNT and CDR2 YYREEE (reference sequence). There are 15 residues in the CDR3. The CDR3 sequence: CASSWGTSGYNEQFF. DNA for the CDR3: TGTGCCAGCAGCTGGGGGACTAGCGGCTACAATGAGCAGTTCTTC.

CDR3 region: CASSAERLNTEAFF. CDR3 in DNA: TGCGCCAGCAGCGCGGAACGGCTGAACACTGAAGCTTTCTTT. The V call is TRBV5-1, the J call TRBJ1-1; the D is unclear. The CDR3 spans 14 residues. The germline V gene has CDR1 SGHRS and CDR2 YFSETQ. Trimming stripped 4 bases from V and 0 bases from J, with 10 bases between.

This chain links TRBV10-3 with TRBJ1-2, with D possibly TRBD1 on 5 matching bases. The CDR3 covers 15 residues. V was shortened by 2 bases and J by 9 bases, with 19 bases between the two germline ends. The germline CDR1 and CDR2 sequences are ENHRY and SYGVKD. CDR3 DNA sequence: TGTGCCATCAGTGAGGGAAAGGGACTTGATTCTAGCTACACCTTC. This codes for CAISEGKGLDSSYTF.

The gene calls are TRBV6-1 and TRBJ1-5; 9 bases map to TRBD1. The V segment lost 6 bases and the J segment 7 bases; nucleotides outside the gene matches: 7. Germline loops: CDR1 MNHNS, CDR2 SASEGT. The CDR3 sequence is 14 residues long. The CDR3 region has the DNA TGTGCCAGCAGCGAACAGGGGGCTTGGCAGCCCCAGCATTTT. Its protein product is CASSEQGAWQPQHF.

CDR3 loop: CASSQDVWSGHLNTEAFF. The CDR3, as DNA: TGCGCCAGCAGCCAAGATGTTTGGTCAGGGCATCTGAACACTGAAGCTTTCTTT. The chain couples TRBV4-1 to TRBJ1-1, with D tentatively TRBD1 (5 bases). V lost 0 bases and J 0 bases, leaving 17 bases between the germline ends. CDR3 length: 18 amino acids. Germline values: CDR1 MGHRA, CDR2 YSYEKL.

In nucleotides, the CDR3 is TGCAGTGCTACCAGACAGGAGGAGCAGTACTTC. It specifies CSATRQEEQYF. This chain uses TRBV20-1 with TRBJ2-7, with TRBD1 as a possible D gene (6 bases). Germline V CDR1 and CDR2: DFQATT, SNEGSKA (reference sequence). This CDR3 comprises 11 residues. Trimming stripped 4 bases from V and 7 bases from J, with 11 bases between.

The gene calls are TRBV11-2 and TRBJ1-2, with a possible D match to TRBD1 (5 bases). The CDR3 totals 14 residues. Germline V gene data show CDR1 as SGHAT and CDR2 as FQNNGV. The ends were cut back, 3 bases at V and 5 bases at J, with 13 bases in the middle. The CDR3 bases are TGTGCCAGCAGCTTGGGGCCCGCAGGGTATGGCTACACCTTC. Translated, it gives CASSLGPAGYGYTF.

This chain uses TRBV10-2 with TRBJ2-1; 10 bases map to TRBD1. V dropped 6 bases and J dropped 5; count of bases not matched to a gene: 7. CDR3 length: 15 amino acids. CDR1 WSHSY and CDR2 SAAADI come from the germline V gene. Here the CDR3 DNA reads TGCGCCAGCAGGGGGGACAGGGGCGCCCACAATGAGCAGTTCTTC. Translated: CASRGDRGAHNEQFF.

The chain carries TRBV13 and TRBJ1-5; no clear D. Trimming took 4 bases from V and 4 from J, leaving 20 bases between them. Germline CDR1 is PRHDT and CDR2 is FYEKMQ (reference sequence). The CDR3 consists of 17 residues. CDR3 in amino acids: CASSSRYLRSTNQPQHF. Written as DNA, the CDR3 is TGTGCCAGCAGCTCGAGGTACCTTAGGTCGACTAATCAGCCCCAGCATTTT. The full variable domain, its missing parts supplied by reference TRBV13 and TRBJ1-5, is AAGVIQSPRHLIKEKRETATLKCYPIPRHDTVYWYQQGPGQDPQFLISFYEKMQSDKGSIPDRFSAQQFSDYHSELNMSSLELGDSALYFCASSSRYLRSTNQPQHFGDGTRLSIL.

This chain links TRBV6-5 with TRBJ1-2; D remains ambiguous. The germline CDR1 and CDR2 sequences are MNHEY and SVGAGI. V gave up 0 bases and J gave up 4 bases, with 9 bases separating them. The CDR3 contains 14 residues. The CDR3 protein is CASSYSGGGYGYTF. CDR3 nucleotide sequence: TGTGCCAGCAGTTACTCGGGCGGAGGCTATGGCTACACCTTC.

In this sample, this clone turned up a few times. The chain employs TRBV5-4 and TRBJ1-3; D unresolved. This CDR3 spans 17 amino acids. Germline CDR1 reads SGHNT; CDR2 reads YYREEE (reference sequence). V lost 0 bases, J lost 0 bases, and 13 bases lay in between. In DNA, the CDR3 is TGTGCCAGCAGCTTGGTGCGCCAGGCCGACTCTGGAAACACCATATATTTT. Translation gives CASSLVRQADSGNTIYF.

The V gene is TRBV5-1, the J gene TRBJ2-2; D is ambiguous. Looked up from germline, CDR1 is SGHRS and CDR2 is YFSETQ. There are 14 residues in the CDR3. V dropped 4 bases and J dropped 4 bases, with 11 bases sitting between them. CDR3 nucleotides: TGCGCCAGCAGCGTTGACTCCTTCACCGGGGAGCTGTTTTTT. Translation: CASSVDSFTGELFF.

This clone has only one observation. The J gene is TRBJ2-2, the V gene TRBV5-1; 10 bases agree with TRBD1. The CDR3 is made up of 15 amino acids. The V gene's germline CDR1 is SGHRS and CDR2 YFSETQ. The V and J ends lost 4 bases and 4 bases, in that order; junction bases with no gene match: 4. The CDR3 sequence is CASSLRDRGTGELFF. The CDR3 DNA is TGCGCCAGCAGCCTCAGGGACAGGGGCACCGGGGAGCTGTTTTTT.

The chain links TRBV2 to TRBJ1-4, with 12 positions matching TRBD1. Germline CDR1 SNHLY, CDR2 FYNNEI. The length of the CDR3 is 15 residues. V lost 0 bases and J lost 9; bases outside the gene matches: 2. As DNA, the CDR3 is TGTGCCAGCAGTGAAGCCGGGACAGGGGGCAAAAAACTGTTTTTT. It codes for CASSEAGTGGKKLFF.

J is TRBJ1-1 and V is TRBV7-9; TRBD1 aligns across 10 bases. Trimming removed 4 bases from V and 1 base from J; junction bases left unmatched: 9. The CDR3 extends over 17 amino acids. Germline V gene data show CDR1 as SEHNR and CDR2 as FQNEAQ (reference sequence). For the CDR3, the DNA is TGTGCCAGCAGCTCCCTACGACAGGGGGCTGAGAACACTGAAGCTTTCTTT. It is translated as CASSSLRQGAENTEAFF.